This T cell receptor beta chain is from a study of T cells in Graves' hyperthyroidism and ophthalmopathy. Study-level information: At initial diagnosis, before any treatment had begun, peripheral blood was obtained.

This CDR3 has 14 amino acids. Germline CDR1 reads MNHNY; CDR2 reads SVGAGI (reference sequence). V lost 1 base and J lost 5; bases outside the gene matches: 0. The TCR beta CDR3 regions underwent amplification using RNA transcripts as the source. HTBI primers drove first-round RT-PCR of the TCR CDR3. TCRdb independently ran MiXCR on the multiplex PCR reads; one entry per CDR3 protein. The table lists hundreds of thousands of distinct CDR3 sequences, 12% to 15% of them singletons. Study outcomes and limitations: Before onset, by a median of approximately 6.2 months, the model predicted ophthalmopathy.

Ten or more counts support this clonotype. What it recognizes is unknown. Diagnoses used clinical symptoms, serum thyroxine and TRAb, thyroid ultrasound and orbital computed tomography. Sequences were obtained from blood. The TCR sequence derives from a young woman with Graves' hyperthyroidism. This chain uses TRBV6-6 with TRBJ2-2; 8 bases match TRBD1. The CDR3 nucleotides read TGTGCCAGCAGTTACTGGACAGGGACCGGGGAGCTGTTTTTT. It specifies CASSYWTGTGELFF.